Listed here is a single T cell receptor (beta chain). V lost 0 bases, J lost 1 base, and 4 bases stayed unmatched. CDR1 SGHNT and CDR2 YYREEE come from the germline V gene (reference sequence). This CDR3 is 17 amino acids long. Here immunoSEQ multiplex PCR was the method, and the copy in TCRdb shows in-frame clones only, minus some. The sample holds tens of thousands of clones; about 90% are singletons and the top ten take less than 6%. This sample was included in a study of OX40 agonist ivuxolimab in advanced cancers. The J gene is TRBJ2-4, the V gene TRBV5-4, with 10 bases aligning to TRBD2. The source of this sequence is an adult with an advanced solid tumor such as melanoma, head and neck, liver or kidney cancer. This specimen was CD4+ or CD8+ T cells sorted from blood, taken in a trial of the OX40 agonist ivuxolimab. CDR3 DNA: TGTGCCAGCAGCTTGGGGACAGCGGGAGGGGCCAAAAACATTCAGTACTTC. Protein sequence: CASSLGTAGGAKNIQYF.